The clone carrying this TCR beta chain was detected many times. The data belong to a study of T cell repertoires in cytomegalovirus infection. MiXCR was run by TCRdb on the reads, yielding one entry per CDR3 protein. The sample includes about 740,000 distinct CDR3 sequences, about a third of them seen just once. Germline CDR1 and CDR2: SGHTA and FQGNSA. V shed 4 bases and J shed 10 bases, with 13 bases lying between them. CDR3 length: 13 amino acids. The gene calls are TRBV7-2 and TRBJ1-4; D not certain. The material sequenced was PBMCs. This receptor was obtained from a human donor in good health (CMV status not recorded). Some clones in this sample may be carry-over from other donors' samples. Written as DNA, the CDR3 is TGTGCCAGCAGCTATGCACCGGGAAGAAAACTGTTTTTT. Translated, it gives CASSYAPGRKLFF.